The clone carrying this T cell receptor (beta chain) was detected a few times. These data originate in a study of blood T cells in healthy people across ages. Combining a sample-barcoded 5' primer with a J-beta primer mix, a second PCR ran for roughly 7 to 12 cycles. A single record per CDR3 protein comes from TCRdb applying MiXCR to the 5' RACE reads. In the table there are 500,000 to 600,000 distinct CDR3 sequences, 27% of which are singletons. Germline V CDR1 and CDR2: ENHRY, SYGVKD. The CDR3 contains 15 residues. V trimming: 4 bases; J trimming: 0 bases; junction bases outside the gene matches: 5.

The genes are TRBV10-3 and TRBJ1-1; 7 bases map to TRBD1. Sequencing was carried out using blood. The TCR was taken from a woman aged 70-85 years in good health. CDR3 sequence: CAISGKQGMNTEAFF. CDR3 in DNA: TGTGCCATCAGTGGGAAACAGGGGATGAACACTGAAGCTTTCTTT.